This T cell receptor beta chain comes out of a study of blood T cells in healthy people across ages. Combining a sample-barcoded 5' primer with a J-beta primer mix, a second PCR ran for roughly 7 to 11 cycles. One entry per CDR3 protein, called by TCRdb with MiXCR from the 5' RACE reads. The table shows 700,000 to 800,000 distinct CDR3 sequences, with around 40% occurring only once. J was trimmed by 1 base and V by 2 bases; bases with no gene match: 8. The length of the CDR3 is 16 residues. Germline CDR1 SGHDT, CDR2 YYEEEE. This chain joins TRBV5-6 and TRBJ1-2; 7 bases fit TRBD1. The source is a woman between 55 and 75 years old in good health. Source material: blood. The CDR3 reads CASSFRQGLNNYGYTF. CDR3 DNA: TGTGCCAGCAGCTTTAGACAGGGACTAAATAACTATGGCTACACCTTC.